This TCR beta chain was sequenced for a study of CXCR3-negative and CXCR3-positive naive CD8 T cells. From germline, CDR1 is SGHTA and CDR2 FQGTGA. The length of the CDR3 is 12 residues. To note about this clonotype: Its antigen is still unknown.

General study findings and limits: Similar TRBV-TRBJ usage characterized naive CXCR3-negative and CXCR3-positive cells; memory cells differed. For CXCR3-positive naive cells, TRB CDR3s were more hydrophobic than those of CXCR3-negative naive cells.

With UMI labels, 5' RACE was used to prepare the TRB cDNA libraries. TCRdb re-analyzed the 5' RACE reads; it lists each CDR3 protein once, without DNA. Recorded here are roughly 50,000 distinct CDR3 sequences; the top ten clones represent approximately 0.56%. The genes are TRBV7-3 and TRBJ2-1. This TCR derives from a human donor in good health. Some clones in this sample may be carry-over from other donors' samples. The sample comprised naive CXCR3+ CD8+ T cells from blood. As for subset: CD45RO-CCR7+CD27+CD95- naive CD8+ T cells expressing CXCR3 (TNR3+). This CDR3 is CASSFQSNEQFF.